The rows below give T cell receptor beta chains drawn from one sample of a study of blood T cell repertoires in COVID-19. Repertoires were generated with immunoSEQ multiplex PCR, while TCRdb's copy carries only in-frame clones and drops some. In the table there are 300,000 to 350,000 clones, 88% of which are singletons. The sample consisted of PBMCs or T cells enriched from blood (not recorded which). Source of these receptors: a man aged 25 to 45 who had recovered from COVID-19. Each CDR3 is given with its conserved first and last residue. The D gene is left open where the match is weak. Size tells how often a clone was seen (once, few, many) or the class of an expanded clone, and some rows leave it out.

j_call d_call clone_size v_call cdr3_nt cdr3_aa
TRBJ2-7 TRBD2 NA TRBV3-1/TRBV3-2 TGTGCCAGCAGCCACAAGCGGGGGAGGTACGAGCAGTACTTC CASSHKRGRYEQYF
TRBJ2-5 NA NA TRBV27 TGTGCCAGCAGTTTTTCCGGCGGGGAGACCCAGTACTTC CASSFSGGETQYF
TRBJ2-2 TRBD2 NA TRBV4-2 TGTGCCAGCAGCCTTCTTGGACTAGCGGGGACCGGGGAGCTGTTTTTT CASSLLGLAGTGELFF
TRBJ2-5 TRBD1 NA TRBV5-1 TGCGCCAGCAGCTTGGTAGGCGGGACAGGGCTCGGGGAGACCCAGTACTTC CASSLVGGTGLGETQYF
TRBJ2-7 NA NA TRBV21-1 TGTGCCAGCAGCACCTACAGGATGTGTCACGAGCAGTACTTC CASSTYRMCHEQYF
TRBJ1-5 TRBD1 NA TRBV19 TGTGCCAGTAGTCTCACCCCGACAGGGGTGGGCAATCAGCCCCAGCATTTT CASSLTPTGVGNQPQHF
TRBJ1-6 NA NA TRBV16 TGTGCCAGCAGTATCAATGGGGGAGGGAATTCACCCCTCCACTTT CASSINGGGNSPLHF
TRBJ1-1 NA NA TRBV18 TGTGCCAGCTCACCGGACAGTCTGGGGAACACTGAAGCTTTCTTT CASSPDSLGNTEAFF
TRBJ2-7 TRBD1 NA TRBV6-4 TGTGCCAGCAGGGGACAGAAATACTCCTACGAGCAGTACTTC CASRGQKYSYEQYF
TRBJ2-6 NA NA TRBV4-1 TGCGCCAGCAGCCGCGGGGGCCCGAGCTCTGGGGCCAACGTCCTGACTTTC CASSRGGPSSGANVLTF
TRBJ2-3 TRBD2 NA TRBV7-3 TGTGCCAGCAGCTTGAGCGGGGGGGAGGCAGATACGCAGTATTTT CASSLSGGEADTQYF
TRBJ1-2 TRBD1 few TRBV7-9 TGTGCCAGCAGCTCCCCGGGACAGCTCAACTATGGCTACACCTTC CASSSPGQLNYGYTF
TRBJ1-2 TRBD1 once TRBV4-1 TGCGCCAGCAGCCCCGGACAGGGGGCCGTCTATGGCTACACCTTC CASSPGQGAVYGYTF
TRBJ2-1 TRBD1 NA TRBV19 TGTGCCAGTAGTATAGATGGGTGGGGACAGCCTTACAATGAGCAGTTCTTC CASSIDGWGQPYNEQFF
TRBJ2-7 TRBD1 NA TRBV7-8 TGTGCCAGCAGCTCTTGGGACAGAACCTACGAGCAGTACTTC CASSSWDRTYEQYF
TRBJ2-2 TRBD2 NA TRBV9 TGTGCCAGCAGCGCGACTAGCGGCACCGGGGAGCTGTTTTTT CASSATSGTGELFF
TRBJ1-2 TRBD1 NA TRBV5-1 TGCGCCAGCAGCCTGGACAGGGGAGAAGGAGGCTACACCTTC CASSLDRGEGGYTF
TRBJ2-1 NA NA TRBV30 TGTGCCTCCGACACCCGGGGAACGGACAATGAGCAGTTCTTC CASDTRGTDNEQFF
TRBJ1-5 TRBD1 few TRBV2 TGTGCCAGCAGTGGGGGGACAGGGGGAGGCAATCAGCCCCAGCATTTT CASSGGTGGGNQPQHF
TRBJ1-1 TRBD1 NA TRBV9 TGTGCCAGCAGCGTGTTACAGGGGGCAGACACTGAAGCTTTCTTT CASSVLQGADTEAFF
TRBJ2-7 TRBD1 NA TRBV11-1 TGTGCCAGCAGCTTAGTACCGGGACAGGGTTCCTACGAGCAGTACTTC CASSLVPGQGSYEQYF
TRBJ1-6 NA NA TRBV7-8 TGTGCCAGCAGCTTAGAGGGGCATTCACCCCTCCACTTT CASSLEGHSPLHF
TRBJ1-2 NA NA TRBV27 TGTGCCAGCAGTTTAGGACGGGGGTTTGAGTATGGCTACACCTTC CASSLGRGFEYGYTF
TRBJ2-2 TRBD1 few TRBV28 TGTGCCAGCAGACGGACAGGGGGGGCCGGGGAGCTGTTTTTT CASRRTGGAGELFF
TRBJ2-5 TRBD2 NA TRBV10-3 TGTGCCATCAGTGGACGGGCGGGGGGGCGGCAAGAGACCCAGTACTTC CAISGRAGGRQETQYF
TRBJ1-4 NA NA TRBV27 TGTGCCAGCAGCCAGAACCCCCTCGTTAATGAAAAACTGTTTTTT CASSQNPLVNEKLFF
TRBJ1-6 NA once TRBV21-1 TGTGCCAGCAGCAAACGACAGTATAATTCACCCCTCCACTTT CASSKRQYNSPLHF
TRBJ2-5 NA NA TRBV4-2 TGTGCCAGCAGCCAGGGGCGATTCCAAGAGACCCAGTACTTC CASSQGRFQETQYF
TRBJ1-2 TRBD1 NA TRBV24-1 TGTGCCACCAGTGGGACAGGGATGAAGGATGGCTACACCTTC CATSGTGMKDGYTF
TRBJ1-5 TRBD1 many TRBV2 TGTGCCAGCAGCTCAACAAGGGGGCATGGCAATCAGCCCCAGCATTTT CASSSTRGHGNQPQHF
TRBJ2-7 NA NA TRBV19 TGTGCCAGTAGTCCCGGAGGGGGCTCTTCCTACGAGCAGTACTTC CASSPGGGSSYEQYF
TRBJ2-3 TRBD2 few TRBV19 TGTGCCAGTAGTGTTCAGGGACTAGCGGGGACAAGCACAGATACGCAGTATTTT CASSVQGLAGTSTDTQYF
TRBJ2-7 TRBD1 NA TRBV13 TGTGCCAGCAGCTTGCCGGGACAGGGGGCCAACGAGCAGTACTTC CASSLPGQGANEQYF
TRBJ2-7 TRBD1 once TRBV5-6 TGTGCCACCGCGGGGACAGGGAGTCTTGGGCAGTACTTC CATAGTGSLGQYF
TRBJ1-5 NA once TRBV4-2 TGTGCCAGCAGCCAAGAGTCGGCAGGAAGCAATCAGCCCCAGCATTTT CASSQESAGSNQPQHF
TRBJ2-2 TRBD1 NA TRBV5-6 TGTGCCAGCAGCTTGGGACAGGGGGGCACCGGGGAGCTGTTTTTT CASSLGQGGTGELFF
TRBJ2-5 NA NA TRBV9 TGTGCCAGCAGCGTAGGGGGCGGGGAAGAGACCCAGTACTTC CASSVGGGEETQYF
TRBJ1-5 TRBD1 NA TRBV29-1 TGCAGCGTTGGCGGGACAGGGGATCAGCCCCAGCATTTT CSVGGTGDQPQHF
TRBJ1-6 NA NA TRBV5-8 TGTGCCAGCAGGCCGGCGTACGGGGGGGGGAGTTCACCCCTCCACTTT CASRPAYGGGSSPLHF
TRBJ2-7 TRBD1 NA TRBV7-8 TGTGCCAGCAGCAAACACCGGGACAGGCACACCTACGAGCAGTACTTC CASSKHRDRHTYEQYF